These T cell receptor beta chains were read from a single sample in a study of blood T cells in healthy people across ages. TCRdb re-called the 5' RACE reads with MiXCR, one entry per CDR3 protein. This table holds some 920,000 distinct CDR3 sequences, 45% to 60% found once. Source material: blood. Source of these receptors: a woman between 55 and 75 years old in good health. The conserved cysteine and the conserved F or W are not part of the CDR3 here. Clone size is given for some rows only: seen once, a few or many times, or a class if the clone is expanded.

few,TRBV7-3,ASSLNLRTDTQY
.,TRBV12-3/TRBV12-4,ASSSYYSPTWGQPQH
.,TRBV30,AWSRDRRYEQY
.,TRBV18,ASSSREGSETQY
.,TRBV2,ASRGLAGGPTDTQY
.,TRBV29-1,SVGQGAGEQF
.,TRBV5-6,ASSPSVLAKNIQY
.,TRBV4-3,ASSQGQLAYGYT
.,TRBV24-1,ATSDFGAQETQY
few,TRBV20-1,SAETGRTNLWGEQF
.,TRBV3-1,ASTRTGATEAF
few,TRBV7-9,ASSFGTGANVLT
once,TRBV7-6,ASSPDYKGLAGGPRHEQY
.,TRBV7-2,ASSLIPRVGNQPQH
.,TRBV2,ASTVGTEAF
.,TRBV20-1,SARDYRRAAYEQY
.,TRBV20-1,SATPWTSVNYNEQF
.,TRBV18,ASSPAQGADGYT
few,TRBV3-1,ASDGIQETQY
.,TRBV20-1,SVEREAGGELF
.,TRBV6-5,ASSFAPGTGNYEQY
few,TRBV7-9,ASSFFADTQY
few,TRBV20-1,RNFQGADNEQF
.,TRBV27,ASSLFPARDRQNTDTQY
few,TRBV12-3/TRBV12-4,ASSPVWAGGKDIQY
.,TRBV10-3,AISESTGPYGYT
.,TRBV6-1,ASNWGLAMNTGELF
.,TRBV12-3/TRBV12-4,ASSFSRGNQPQH
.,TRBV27,ASSLDSFQPQH
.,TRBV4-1,ASSRDFTGTTNSYEQY
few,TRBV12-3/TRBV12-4,ASSFGGSEDEQY
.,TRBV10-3,AIGIPDNEQF
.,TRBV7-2,ASSLGASRIQY
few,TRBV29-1,SADWDSGTDTQY
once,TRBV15,ATSRGSGPSTDTQY
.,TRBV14,ASSQVLGTNEKLF
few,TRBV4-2,ASSQDTGTSGSPEQF
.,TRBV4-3,ASSQSGTGGEKLF
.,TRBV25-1,ASSHTGTGQYEQY
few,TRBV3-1,ASSQTRQGFRY
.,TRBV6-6,ASRNRGNTEAF
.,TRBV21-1,ASSKSSGRGSYEQY
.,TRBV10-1,ASSDGGAKNIQY
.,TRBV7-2,ASSLGPRTTTYEQY
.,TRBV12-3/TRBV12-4,ASSQGLAGVSEQY